The 22 T cell receptor beta chains below come from one sample, sequenced in a study of shared clonotypes between healthy human individuals. Repertoires were generated with immunoSEQ multiplex PCR, while TCRdb's copy carries only in-frame clones and drops some. In the table there are about 470,000 clones, about 76% of which are singletons. Material: PBMCs. Receptors originate from a woman in her thirties or forties in good health. Some clones in this sample may be carry-over from other donors' samples.

The chain uses TRBV6-1 and TRBJ1-2; 9 bases are a match to TRBD1. Germline V gene lookup returns CDR1 MNHNS and CDR2 SASEGT. V lost 8 bases to trimming and J lost 8 bases; unmatched junction nucleotides: 12. The CDR3 is 14 amino acids. The CDR3 sequence is CASSNLQGAGGYTF. The CDR3 DNA follows: TGTGCCAGCTCTAACTTACAGGGGGCCGGGGGCTACACCTTC.

Regarding this clone: Other DNA sequences in the same sample also yield this CDR3. V usage is TRBV9 and J usage is TRBJ2-7; 11 bases agree with TRBD2. Trimming removed 2 bases from V and 3 bases from J; junction bases left unmatched: 1. Per germline, CDR1 SGDLS and CDR2 YYNGEE. The CDR3 is 14 residues long. The CDR3, as DNA: TGTGCCAGCAGCGTCACTAGCGGGAGCTACGAGCAGTACTTC. Its translation is CASSVTSGSYEQYF.

V gene TRBV2 combines with J gene TRBJ1-6; possibly TRBD1 for D (5 bases). The CDR3 sequence is 15 residues long. Trimming took off 3 bases at V and 6 bases at J, with 12 bases between the two ends. Germline CDR1 reads SNHLY; CDR2 reads FYNNEI. DNA for the CDR3: TGTGCCAGCAGTGAGGTCCGGGGCACTAATTCACCCCTCCACTTT. As protein: CASSEVRGTNSPLHF.

The rearrangement links TRBV29-1 to TRBJ2-1; D is unresolved. Germline V CDR1 and CDR2: SQVTM, ANQGSEA. The CDR3 totals 12 residues. Trimming pared 7 bases from V and 4 bases from J, leaving 11 bases between. The CDR3 DNA follows: TGCAGCGGGCTGACTTCATACAATGAGCAGTTCTTC. It codes for CSGLTSYNEQFF.

This rearrangement joins TRBV28 to TRBJ2-5; 11 nucleotides match TRBD2. V shed 6 bases, J shed 2 bases, and the junction held 2 bases outside the gene matches. CDR1 and CDR2 from the germline V gene are MDHEN and SYDVKM. The CDR3 runs to 14 residues. CDR3 region: CASSGLAGQETQYF. CDR3 in DNA: TGTGCCAGCAGCGGACTAGCGGGTCAAGAGACCCAGTACTTC.

J is TRBJ2-3 and V is TRBV9; D possibly corresponds to TRBD2 (7 bases). V lost 4 bases and J 3 bases, leaving 18 bases between the germline ends. In germline, CDR1 is SGDLS, CDR2 YYNGEE. The CDR3 spans 16 residues. CDR3 coding DNA: TGTGCCAGCAGCCCCAGAGGGGGGGGAGAGACAGATACGCAGTATTTT. Protein product: CASSPRGGGETDTQYF.

The chain uses TRBV11-3 and TRBJ2-5; TRBD2 aligns across 15 bases. Germline V lookup: CDR1 SGHNT, CDR2 YENEEA. V was clipped by 5 bases and J by 2 bases; unmatched bases: 12. This CDR3 region has 19 residues. This chain's CDR3 is CASSPGLAGGSGVQETQYF. The DNA for the CDR3 is TGTGCCAGCAGCCCTGGACTAGCGGGAGGGAGTGGGGTACAAGAGACCCAGTACTTC.

Worth noting for this clone: This likely reflects a read error, since a far larger clone is one base away. The sample carries other DNA sequences with the same CDR3. V usage is TRBV5-6 and J usage is TRBJ1-4; no clear D. The germline V gene has CDR1 SGHDT and CDR2 YYEEEE. The CDR3 consists of 14 residues. The DNA for the CDR3 is TGTGCCAGCAGCTTGGAACACCATAATGAAAAGCTGTTTTTT. It encodes CASSLEHHNEKLFF.

The chain is built from TRBV30 and TRBJ2-5, with D hard to call. Between the trimmed V and J ends, which lost 3 bases and 2 bases, there was a span of 10 bases. In germline, CDR1 is GTSNPN, CDR2 SVGIG (reference sequence). CDR3 size: 13 residues. CDR3 residues: CAWSLKGQETQYF. In DNA, the CDR3 is TGTGCCTGGAGCTTGAAGGGACAAGAGACCCAGTACTTC.

The chain joins TRBV28 to TRBJ2-1; 12 nucleotides line up with TRBD2. The ends lost 6 bases at V and 5 bases at J; junction bases unmatched: 17. This CDR3 is built from 19 residues. Germline CDR1 MDHEN, CDR2 SYDVKM. CDR3 protein: CASSPTSGRTPGGNNEQFF. As DNA, the CDR3 is TGTGCCAGCAGCCCTACTAGCGGGAGGACTCCTGGGGGGAACAATGAGCAGTTCTTC.

This clone was recorded a few times. This sequence joins TRBV10-3 and TRBJ2-1; 12 bases fit TRBD2. The CDR3 has 15 residues. The V segment lost 8 bases and the J segment 4 bases; nucleotides outside the gene matches: 6. CDR1 and CDR2 from the germline V gene are ENHRY and SYGVKD. The CDR3: CAIGRTSGNYNEQFF. The CDR3 bases are TGTGCCATCGGCCGGACTAGCGGGAATTACAATGAGCAGTTCTTC.

The rearrangement joins TRBV6-5 to TRBJ1-5; D may be TRBD1 (5 bases). Per the germline V gene, CDR1 is MNHEY and CDR2 is SVGAGI. Trimming removed 5 bases at V and 1 base at J, with 9 bases between. This CDR3 is 14 amino acids long. The CDR3 sequence is CASSRDLSNQPQHF. CDR3 sequence (DNA): TGTGCCAGCAGTCGGGACCTCAGCAATCAGCCCCAGCATTTT.

This clone was observed a single time. CDR3 DNA: TGCGCCAGCAGCCAAGGAGTAGGGGGGAGGGGAGATACGCAGTATTTT. It yields the protein CASSQGVGGRGDTQYF. The V and J genes are TRBV4-1 and TRBJ2-3; D is possibly TRBD2 (7 bases). Germline CDR1 MGHRA, CDR2 YSYEKL. The V end was cut by 1 base, the J end by 5 bases, with 16 bases between. The length of the CDR3 is 16 residues.

This sequence joins TRBV7-2 and TRBJ2-3; D is undetermined. Germline CDR1 is SGHTA and CDR2 is FQGNSA. The CDR3 has 13 residues. Trimming left V 6 bases short and J 3 bases short, with 10 bases between. The CDR3 spells CASRSERTDTQYF. The DNA of the CDR3 is TGTGCCAGCAGATCCGAGAGGACAGATACGCAGTATTTT.

The V and J genes are TRBV11-1 and TRBJ2-7, with 9 bases aligning to TRBD2. This CDR3 has 16 amino acids. The V and J ends lost 4 bases and 0 bases, in that order; junction bases with no gene match: 7. CDR1 SGHAT and CDR2 FQDESV come from the germline V gene (reference sequence). DNA for the CDR3: TGTGCCAGCAGCTCTCGCCTAGCGGGACTCTCCTACGAGCAGTACTTC. Translation: CASSSRLAGLSYEQYF.

The rearrangement joins TRBV7-2 to TRBJ2-2; no clear D. The CDR3 is 16 amino acids. With 0 bases removed from V and 0 bases from J, the gap between germline ends came to 8 bases. From germline, CDR1 is SGHTA and CDR2 FQGNSA. The CDR3 loop is CASSLALSSNTGELFF. The CDR3 bases are TGTGCCAGCAGCTTAGCGTTGAGCTCGAACACCGGGGAGCTGTTTTTT.

The chain has TRBV5-1 and TRBJ1-2; TRBD1 matches 10 bases. Germline trimming cut 4 bases from V and 8 bases from J; bases unmatched to any gene: 8. In germline, CDR1 is SGHRS, CDR2 YFSETQ. The CDR3 totals 14 residues. For the CDR3, the DNA is TGCGCCAGCAGCCCAGACAGGGGGCGGGGAGGCTACACCTTC. Amino acid sequence: CASSPDRGRGGYTF.

V usage is TRBV11-2 and J usage is TRBJ2-5; perhaps TRBD1 as D (6 bases). This CDR3 comprises 13 residues. The germline V gene encodes CDR1 SGHAT and CDR2 FQNNGV. V gave up 5 bases and J gave up 4 bases, with 11 bases separating them. The DNA for the CDR3 is TGTGCCAGCAGCCCCGACAGGTTAGAGACCCAGTACTTC. Its translation: CASSPDRLETQYF.

V usage is TRBV29-1 and J usage is TRBJ2-7, with no clear D. Trimming took 4 bases from V and 4 from J, leaving 5 bases between them. The CDR3 contains 10 residues. CDR1 is SQVTM, CDR2 ANQGSEA, per germline. The CDR3 DNA sequence: TGCAGCGTTGGCCGATACGAGCAGTACTTC. Amino acids: CSVGRYEQYF.

The chain is built from TRBV5-4 and TRBJ2-1; D is uncertain. Trimming pared 3 bases from V and 11 bases from J, leaving 15 bases between. The CDR3 has 13 residues. The germline gives CDR1 SGHNT, CDR2 YYREEE (reference sequence). CDR3 loop: CASSSRDSFQQFF. CDR3 nucleotide sequence: TGTGCCAGCAGCTCTCGAGATAGTTTCCAGCAGTTCTTC.

The chain uses TRBV20-1 and TRBJ2-7; D remains ambiguous. Germline V gives CDR1 DFQATT, CDR2 SNEGSKA (reference sequence). The length of the CDR3 is 11 residues. The V end lost 6 bases, the J end lost 3 bases, and 9 bases lay between the germline ends. The CDR3 sequence: CSAKTYYEQYF. In nucleotides, the CDR3 is TGCAGTGCCAAGACTTACTACGAGCAGTACTTC.

This sequence joins TRBV7-9 and TRBJ1-5, with D maybe TRBD1 (5 bases). Germline CDR1 is SEHNR and CDR2 is FQNEAQ (reference sequence). V was clipped by 5 bases and J by 5 bases, with 16 bases between them. The CDR3 loop spans 15 amino acids. CDR3 nucleotide sequence: TGTGCCAGCAGCCAAGATCAGGGAAGCCATCAGCCCCAGCATTTT. Encoded protein: CASSQDQGSHQPQHF.